The entry below describes one T cell receptor beta chain. The antigen remains unidentified. The germline gene is not matched at one end of the junction; a read error may be the cause. The CDR3 runs 13 residues. Germline V gene lookup returns CDR1 ENHRY and CDR2 SYGVKD. The sample originates from a study of tumor-infiltrating lymphocytes in primary liver carcinoma. Turning to the study itself: The study included patients who were men and women aged 30 to 69 years. Points from the study as a whole: Tumor-blood pairs (like tumor-adjacent pairs) overlapped less than tumor region pairs did.

A constant-region primer served to make TCR beta cDNA from about 500 ng total RNA. Library construction for TCR beta comprised three nested multiplex PCR rounds performed with slightly modified ARM-PCR. Investigators reported that the first two PCR rounds, at roughly 10 cycles each, used TRBV1-TRBV30 forward primers with a C-beta reverse primer. TCRdb called the multiplex PCR reads again in MiXCR, with one record for every CDR3 protein. Of roughly 86,000 distinct CDR3 sequences in the sample, approximately 72% were seen once. Scientists recovered RNA and DNA together from around 20-30 mg of unsorted bulk tissue. Patients had chronic HBV infection and were treatment-naive.

The TCR was taken from a man aged 35 to 55 with primary liver carcinoma and hepatitis B virus infection. The chain has TRBV10-3 and TRBJ2-5, with a tentative D call TRBD1 (5 bases). The sample was tumor-adjacent normal liver tissue. This chain's CDR3 is CAIRGHARETHYF. Here the CDR3 DNA reads TGTGCCATCAGAGGACACGCAAGGGAAACCCATTACTTC.